This T cell receptor (beta chain) was captured by sequencing in a study of blood T cell repertoires in COVID-19. Study as a whole: Spain, Italy and the United States supplied samples that represented acute and convalescent COVID-19. Sample material is recorded as cDNA or gDNA derived from T cells, B-cell-depleted T cells, or PBMCs.

Authors' analysis steps: Reference gene primer amplification in the assay estimated nucleated cell counts. Using immunoSEQ multiplex PCR, the repertoire was profiled, and TCRdb retains in-frame clones only, with some absent. D and trimming come from the DNA, and the V and J calls and clone size come from that table. Of about 9,200 clones in the sample, 85% to 90% were seen once. Germline V lookup: CDR1 SEHNR, CDR2 FQNEAQ (reference sequence). CDR3 size: 11 residues. V was cut by 6 bases and J by 4 bases, with 6 bases left in between. What was sequenced was peripheral blood. The chain is built from TRBV7-9 and TRBJ1-2; unclear D gene. The clonotype comes from a man aged 55 to 70 with acute or convalescent COVID-19. CDR3 sequence (DNA): TGTGCCAGCAGTCCGTTCTATGGCTACACCTTC. Protein sequence: CASSPFYGYTF.